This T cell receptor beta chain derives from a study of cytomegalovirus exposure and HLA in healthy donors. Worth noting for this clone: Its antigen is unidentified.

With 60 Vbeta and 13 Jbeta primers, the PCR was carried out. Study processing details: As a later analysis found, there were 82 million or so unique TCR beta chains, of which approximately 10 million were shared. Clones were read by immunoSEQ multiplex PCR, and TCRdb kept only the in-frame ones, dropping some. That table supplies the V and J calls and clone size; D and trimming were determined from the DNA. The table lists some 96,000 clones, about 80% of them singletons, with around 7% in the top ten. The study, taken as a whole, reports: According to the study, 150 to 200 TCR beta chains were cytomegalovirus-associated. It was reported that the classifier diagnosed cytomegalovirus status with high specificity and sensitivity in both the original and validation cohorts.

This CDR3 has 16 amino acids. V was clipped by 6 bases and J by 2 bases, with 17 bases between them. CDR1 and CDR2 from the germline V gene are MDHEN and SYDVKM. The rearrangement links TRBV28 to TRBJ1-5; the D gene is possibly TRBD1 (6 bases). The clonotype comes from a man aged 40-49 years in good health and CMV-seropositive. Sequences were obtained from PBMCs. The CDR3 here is CASSPGEGSGNQPQHF. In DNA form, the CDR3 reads TGTGCCAGCAGCCCAGGGGAGGGAAGTGGCAATCAGCCCCAGCATTTT. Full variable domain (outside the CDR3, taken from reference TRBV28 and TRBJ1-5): DVKVTQSSRYLVKRTGEKVFLECVQDMDHENMFWYRQDPGLGLRLIYFSYDVKMKEKGDIPEGYSVSREKKERFSLILESASTNQTSMYLCASSPGEGSGNQPQHFGDGTRLSIL.